The present TCR beta chain was sequenced within a study of OX40 agonist ivuxolimab in advanced cancers. Across the study: One hepatocellular carcinoma and a couple of cutaneous melanoma patients partially responded.

Repertoires were generated with immunoSEQ multiplex PCR, while TCRdb's copy carries only in-frame clones and drops some. The repertoire holds some 70,000 clones, with 75% to 85% as singletons. Germline V CDR1 and CDR2: MNHEY, SMNVEV (reference sequence). This CDR3 contains 16 residues. V lost 0 bases and J 4 bases, leaving 10 bases between the germline ends. The sequenced sample was CD4+ or CD8+ T cells sorted from blood, obtained in a trial of the OX40 agonist ivuxolimab. The clonotype originates from an adult with an advanced solid tumor such as melanoma, head and neck, liver or kidney cancer. V usage is TRBV27 and J usage is TRBJ1-6; D gene uncertain. Here the CDR3 DNA reads TGTGCCAGCAGTTTATCTTGGACCGGTTATAATTCACCCCTCCACTTT. Protein: CASSLSWTGYNSPLHF.